This T cell receptor (beta chain) was profiled in a study of shared clonotypes between healthy human individuals. This clone was picked up a small number of times. CDR3 length: 13 residues. Germline V gene lookup returns CDR1 MDHEN and CDR2 SYDVKM. The J segment lost 1 base and the V segment lost 8 bases, leaving 1 base of the junction unmatched. Only in-frame clones appear in the TCRdb table, and some are missing; sequencing was by immunoSEQ multiplex PCR. The table has 2 million to 2.5 million clones, about 92% seen once; the top ten hold 0.39%. The sample was naive CD4+ T cells from PBMCs. Regarding subset: CD45RA+ positively selected. The sequence derives from a man aged 18 to 30 in good health. Some clones in this sample may be carry-over from other donors' samples. This chain joins TRBV28 and TRBJ2-5, with TRBD2 identical over 10 bases. CDR3 nucleotides: TGTGCCAGCGGACTAGCGGTCCAAGAGACCCAGTACTTC. Protein sequence: CASGLAVQETQYF.